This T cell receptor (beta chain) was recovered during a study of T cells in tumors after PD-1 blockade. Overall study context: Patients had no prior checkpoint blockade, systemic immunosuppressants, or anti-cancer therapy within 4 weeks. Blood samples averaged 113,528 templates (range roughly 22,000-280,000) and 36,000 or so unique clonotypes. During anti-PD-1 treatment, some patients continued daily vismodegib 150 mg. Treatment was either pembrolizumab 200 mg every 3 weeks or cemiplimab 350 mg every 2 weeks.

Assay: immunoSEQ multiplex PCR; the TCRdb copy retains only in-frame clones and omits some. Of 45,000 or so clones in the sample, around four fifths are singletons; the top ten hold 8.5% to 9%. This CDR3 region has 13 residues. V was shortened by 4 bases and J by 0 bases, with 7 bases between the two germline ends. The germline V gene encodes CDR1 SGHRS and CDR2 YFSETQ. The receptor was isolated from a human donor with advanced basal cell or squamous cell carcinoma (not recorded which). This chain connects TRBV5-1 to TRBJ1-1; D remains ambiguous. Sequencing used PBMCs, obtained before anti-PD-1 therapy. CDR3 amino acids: CASSMDLNTEAFF. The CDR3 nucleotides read TGCGCCAGCAGCATGGACCTGAACACTGAAGCTTTCTTT.